This entry is about one T cell receptor beta chain. The antigen remains unidentified. The data belong to a study of T cell responses to AZD1222 COVID-19 vaccine. Regarding the study as a whole: Recipients of AZD1222 seropositive at baseline numbered only 5 to 7.

This table comes from immunoSEQ multiplex PCR, and its TCRdb copy is limited to in-frame clones, with some not included. Among tens of thousands of clones listed, roughly 90% were seen once. Germline CDR1 and CDR2: LNHDA and SQIVND (reference sequence). J gave up 4 bases and V 8 bases, and 3 bases lay outside the gene matches. The CDR3 is 14 amino acids. The material was peripheral blood, obtained 28 days after the second AZD1222 dose. This clonotype was obtained from an adult who received the AZD1222 COVID-19 vaccine. This sequence joins TRBV19 and TRBJ2-1, with TRBD2 matching 12 bases. CDR3 in DNA: TGTGCCAGTGGCGGACTAGCGGGGTACAATGAGCAGTTCTTC. This codes for CASGGLAGYNEQFF.